These 8 T cell receptor beta chains originate from one sample sequenced in a study of technical replicates of blood from several donors. Profiling relied on immunoSEQ multiplex PCR, and the TCRdb table lists in-frame clones only, not all of them. The data contain roughly 100,000 clones, more than 85% of them singletons. Sequencing used T cells isolated from PBMCs. The source of these receptors is a human donor in good health.

The rearrangement links TRBV6-1 to TRBJ1-1, with 8 positions matching TRBD1. The CDR3 is 14 amino acids. The germline V gene encodes CDR1 MNHNS and CDR2 SASEGT. V trimming: 3 bases; J trimming: 4 bases; junction bases outside the gene matches: 4. CDR3 DNA sequence: TGTGCCAGCAGTGACGAGACAGGGGTCACTGAAGCTTTCTTT. Protein product: CASSDETGVTEAFF.

The V gene is TRBV29-1, the J gene TRBJ2-7, with 7 bases identical to TRBD1. The J segment lost 3 bases and the V segment lost 4 bases, leaving 6 bases of the junction unmatched. Germline V gives CDR1 SQVTM, CDR2 ANQGSEA. The CDR3 runs 13 residues. The CDR3 spells CSVGDSPRYEQYF. The CDR3 region has the DNA TGCAGCGTTGGGGACAGTCCGCGCTACGAGCAGTACTTC.

The chain couples TRBV10-1 to TRBJ2-2; 7 bases agree with TRBD2. CDR1 WNHNN and CDR2 SYGVQD come from the germline V gene (reference sequence). The CDR3 extends over 15 amino acids. J was trimmed by 5 bases and V by 7 bases; bases with no gene match: 10. For the CDR3, the DNA is TGCGCCAGCACCGCTCGGGGGGATGGGACCGGGGAGCTGTTTTTT. Encoded protein: CASTARGDGTGELFF.

The rearrangement joins TRBV19 to TRBJ1-5; 7 positions agree with TRBD1. V gave up 5 bases and J gave up 2 bases; unmatched junction bases: 0. The CDR3 extends over 13 amino acids. Germline loops: CDR1 LNHDA, CDR2 SQIVND (reference sequence). In DNA, the CDR3 is TGTGCCAGTAGTCAGGGGGGCAATCAGCCCCAGCATTTT. Protein: CASSQGGNQPQHF.

The V and J genes are TRBV7-2 and TRBJ2-1; 7 bases line up with TRBD2. Germline CDR1 reads SGHTA; CDR2 reads FQGNSA. The CDR3 extends over 16 amino acids. J lost 7 bases, V lost 0 bases, and 9 bases had no gene match. CDR3 in amino acids: CASSLALLSGPNEQFF. CDR3 nucleotide sequence: TGTGCCAGCAGCTTAGCGCTTCTTAGCGGGCCTAATGAGCAGTTCTTC.

The V gene is TRBV7-2, the J gene TRBJ1-4, with 10 nucleotides matching TRBD1. V lost 4 bases, J lost 13 bases, and 9 bases stayed unmatched. The CDR3 contains 14 residues. Germline loops: CDR1 SGHTA, CDR2 FQGNSA. CDR3 DNA sequence: TGTGCCAGCAGCTCCCGGGACAGGGGAGTAGGACTGTTTTTT. Translating it yields CASSSRDRGVGLFF. Full variable domain (remainder filled in from reference TRBV7-2 and TRBJ1-4): GAGVSQSPSNKVTEKGKDVELRCDPISGHTALYWYRQSLGQGLEFLIYFQGNSAPDKSGLPSDRFSAERTGGSVSTLTIQRTQQEDSAVYLCASSSRDRGVGLFFGSGTQLSVL.

The chain joins TRBV6-6 to TRBJ2-2; D perhaps matches TRBD2 (6 bases). The germline CDR1 and CDR2 sequences are MNHNY and SVGAGI (reference sequence). V was clipped by 4 bases and J by 3 bases, with 12 bases between them. The CDR3 has 15 amino acids. The DNA of the CDR3 is TGTGCCAGCAGTTCCCTGGGAGGCGACACCGGGGAGCTGTTTTTT. Its protein product is CASSSLGGDTGELFF.

This chain links TRBV5-4 with TRBJ2-2, with D tentatively TRBD2 (6 bases). The V gene's germline CDR1 is SGHNT and CDR2 YYREEE (reference sequence). The ends were cut back, 4 bases at V and 4 bases at J, with 11 bases in the middle. The CDR3 is made up of 14 amino acids. This CDR3 is CASSPLASTGELFF. The CDR3 bases are TGTGCCAGCAGCCCCCTAGCGTCCACCGGGGAGCTGTTTTTT.